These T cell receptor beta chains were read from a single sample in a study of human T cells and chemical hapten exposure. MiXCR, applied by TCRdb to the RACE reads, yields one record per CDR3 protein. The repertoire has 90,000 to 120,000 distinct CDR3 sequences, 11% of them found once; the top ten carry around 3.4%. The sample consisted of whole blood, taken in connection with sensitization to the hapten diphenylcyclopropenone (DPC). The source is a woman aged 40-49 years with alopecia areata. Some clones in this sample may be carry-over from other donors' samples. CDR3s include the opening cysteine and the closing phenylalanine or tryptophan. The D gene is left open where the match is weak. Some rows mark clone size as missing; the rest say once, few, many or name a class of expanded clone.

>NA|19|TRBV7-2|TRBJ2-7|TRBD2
TGTGCCAGCAGCCTGAGGGGGGCTAGCGGGACGGCTGGGGCCAACGAGCAGTACTTC
CASSLRGASGTAGANEQYF
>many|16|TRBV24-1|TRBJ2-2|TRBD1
TGTGCCACCAGTGATTCAAGGCAGGGGGACACCGGGGAGCTGTTTTTT
CATSDSRQGDTGELFF
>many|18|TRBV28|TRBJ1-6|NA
TGTGCCAGCAGTTCCCCCCACTCAGTGAGCTCCTATAATTCACCCCTCCACTTT
CASSSPHSVSSYNSPLHF
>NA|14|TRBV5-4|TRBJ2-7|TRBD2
TGTGCCAGCAGCCTTAGCGGGGGTTCGTACGAGCAGTACTTC
CASSLSGGSYEQYF
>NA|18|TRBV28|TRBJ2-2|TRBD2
TGTGCCAGCAGTCCCGGGACTAGCGGGAGGTCGTCCACCGGGGAGCTGTTTTTT
CASSPGTSGRSSTGELFF
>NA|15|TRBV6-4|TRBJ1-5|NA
TGTGCCAGCAGGGGGACGGCTAATAGCAATCAGCCCCAGCATTTT
CASRGTANSNQPQHF
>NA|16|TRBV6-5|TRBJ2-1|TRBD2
TGTGCCAGCAGTTACGGCAGCGGGAGTGTCTACAATGAGCAGTTCTTC
CASSYGSGSVYNEQFF
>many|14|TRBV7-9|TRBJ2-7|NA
TGTGCCAGCAGCCCCGCGGGCCCAGCCTACGAGCAGTACTTC
CASSPAGPAYEQYF
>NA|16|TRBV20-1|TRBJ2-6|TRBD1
TGCAGTACTAGTGGGACAGGGATTTTTGGGGCCAACGTCCTGACTTTC
CSTSGTGIFGANVLTF
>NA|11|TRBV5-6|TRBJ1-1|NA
TGTGCCAGCAGCTTGGCCGGGCAAGCTTTCTTT
CASSLAGQAFF
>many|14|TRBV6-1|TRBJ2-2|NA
TGTGCCAGCAGTGTCAGCAGGGGCACCGGGGAGCTGTTTTTT
CASSVSRGTGELFF
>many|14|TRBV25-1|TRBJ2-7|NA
TGTGCCAGCACGACGATAGGGGGAGGGGGCGAGCAGTACTTC
CASTTIGGGGEQYF
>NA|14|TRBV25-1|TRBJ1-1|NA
TGTGCCAGCAAATCAACAGCTACAAACACTGAAGCTTTCTTT
CASKSTATNTEAFF
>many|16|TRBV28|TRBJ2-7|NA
TGTGCCAGCTTTCCCCACCTTTTGAAGACTACCTACGAGCAGTACTTC
CASFPHLLKTTYEQYF
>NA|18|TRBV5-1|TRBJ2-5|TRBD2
TGCGCCAGCAGCAGCGGACTAGCGGGAGCCCCATCGGAAGAGACCCAGTACTTC
CASSSGLAGAPSEETQYF
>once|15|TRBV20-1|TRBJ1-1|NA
TGCAGTGCCAACCGCAGGGACTTCACGAACACTGAAGCTTTCTTT
CSANRRDFTNTEAFF
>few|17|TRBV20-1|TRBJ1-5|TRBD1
TGCAGTGCTCGAGACATACCGGGACAGGGGGGCAATCAGCCCCAGCATTTT
CSARDIPGQGGNQPQHF
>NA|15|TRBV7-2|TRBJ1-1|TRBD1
TGTGCCAGCACCACCCAACAGGGGAGGAACACTGAAGCTTTCTTT
CASTTQQGRNTEAFF
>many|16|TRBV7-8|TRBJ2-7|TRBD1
TGTGCCAGCAGCTTAAAGAGTGGGACAGCACTCGGAGAGCAGTACTTC
CASSLKSGTALGEQYF
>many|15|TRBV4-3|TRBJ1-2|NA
TGCGCCAACAGCCAAGTGAGCGTTGTAGCGTATGGCTACACCTTC
CANSQVSVVAYGYTF
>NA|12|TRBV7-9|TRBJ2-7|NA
TGTGCCAGCAGCGGTGTTTGGTACGAGCAGTACTTC
CASSGVWYEQYF
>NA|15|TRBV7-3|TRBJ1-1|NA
TGTGCCAGCAGGCCTCAACAGGGAATGAACACTGAAGCTTTCTTT
CASRPQQGMNTEAFF
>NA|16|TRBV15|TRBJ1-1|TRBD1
TGTGCCACCAGCAGAGTGAGCGGCAGGGGGATAGAAGGAGCTTTCTTT
CATSRVSGRGIEGAFF
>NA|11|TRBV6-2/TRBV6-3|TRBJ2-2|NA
TGTGCCAGTTCCAACACCGGGGAGCTGTTTTTT
CASSNTGELFF
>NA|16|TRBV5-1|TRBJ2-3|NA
TGCGCCAGCAGCTTGGCCCCAGGGACCCAAACAGATACGCGGTATTTT
CASSLAPGTQTDTRYF
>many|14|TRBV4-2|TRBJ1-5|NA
TGTGCCAGCAGCCCTCCCGGGGCGGATCAGCCCCAGCATTTT
CASSPPGADQPQHF
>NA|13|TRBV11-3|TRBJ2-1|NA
TGTGCCAGCAGTCGGGCGATGGGGAATGAGCAGTTCTTC
CASSRAMGNEQFF
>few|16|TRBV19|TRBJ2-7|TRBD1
TGTGCCAGTAGTCTAGCCGGACAGGGCCCATCCTACGAGCAGTACTTC
CASSLAGQGPSYEQYF
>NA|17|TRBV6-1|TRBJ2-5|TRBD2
TGTGCCAGTTCCGAGCGGGAGGGTTGGTTAAGGAAAGAGACCCAGTACTTC
CASSEREGWLRKETQYF
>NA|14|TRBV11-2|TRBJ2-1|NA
TGTGCCAGCAGCTTAGATGGGTCCCGGGGTGAGCAGTTCTTC
CASSLDGSRGEQFF
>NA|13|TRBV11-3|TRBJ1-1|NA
TGTGCCAGCAGCCACGGTGAATCCAATGAAGCTTTCTTT
CASSHGESNEAFF
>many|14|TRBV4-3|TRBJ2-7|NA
TGCGCCAGCAGCCAAGATCTGGGGAGTAACGAGCAGTACTTC
CASSQDLGSNEQYF
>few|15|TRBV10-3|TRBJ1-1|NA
TGTGCCATCAGTGAGTCGGGGGGGCTGAACACTGAAGCTTTCTTT
CAISESGGLNTEAFF
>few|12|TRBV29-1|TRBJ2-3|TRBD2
TGCAGCGTTGGACTAGCTGCAGATACGCAGTATTTT
CSVGLAADTQYF
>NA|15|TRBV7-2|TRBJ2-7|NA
TGTGCCAGCAGCTTATGGGGTCAGGGGATCTACGAGCAGTACTTC
CASSLWGQGIYEQYF
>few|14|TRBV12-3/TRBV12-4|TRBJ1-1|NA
TGTGCCAGCAGTTTCCGGGAAGGGGTCACTGAAGCTTTCTTT
CASSFREGVTEAFF
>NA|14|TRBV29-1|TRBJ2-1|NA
TGCAGCGTTGTGACGCCTAGCTCCTACAATGAGCAGTTCTTC
CSVVTPSSYNEQFF
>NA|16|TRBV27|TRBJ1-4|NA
TGTGCCAGCTGCTCGAAGGCACGGGCTATTAATGAAAAACTGTTTTTT
CASCSKARAINEKLFF
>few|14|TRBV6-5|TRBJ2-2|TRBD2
TGTGCCAGCAGCTCACCGCGGGAGACCGGGGAGCTGTTTTTT
CASSSPRETGELFF
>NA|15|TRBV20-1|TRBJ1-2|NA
TGCAGTGCCCGTGGGGCCCAGGGGTCGACCTATGGCTACACCTTC
CSARGAQGSTYGYTF
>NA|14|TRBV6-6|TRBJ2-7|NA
TGTGCCAGCAGCCCCCTGCGGGGTTACTACGAGCAGTACTTC
CASSPLRGYYEQYF
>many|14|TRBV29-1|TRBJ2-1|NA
TGCAGCGCCCTAGCTAGGGGGAAGGAGAATGAGCAGTTCTTC
CSALARGKENEQFF
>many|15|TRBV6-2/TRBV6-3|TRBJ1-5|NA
TGTGCCAGCAGTTACCACGGGCTCAGCAATCAGCCCCAGCATTTT
CASSYHGLSNQPQHF
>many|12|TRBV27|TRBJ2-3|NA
TGTGCCAGCAGTTCGCGCACAGATACGCAGTATTTT
CASSSRTDTQYF
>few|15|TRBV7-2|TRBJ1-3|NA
TGTGCCAGCAGCTTAGGGCCAGGCCCGGGAAACACCATATATTTT
CASSLGPGPGNTIYF
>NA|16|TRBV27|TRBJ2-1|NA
TGTGCCAGCAGTTCCCGAGGGGGGGGATCCTACAATGAGCAGTTCTTC
CASSSRGGGSYNEQFF
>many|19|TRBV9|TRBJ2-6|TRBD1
TGTGCCAGCAGCGCCCGGAGGGACAGGGGGCTGACTGGGGCCAACGTCCTGACTTTC
CASSARRDRGLTGANVLTF
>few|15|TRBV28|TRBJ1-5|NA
TGTGCCAGCAACCCCCATCAGCCCGGCAATCAGCCCCAGCATTTT
CASNPHQPGNQPQHF
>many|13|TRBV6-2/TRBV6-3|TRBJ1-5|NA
TGTGCCAGCCGGGACACCCAGATCCCGCCCCAGCATTTT
CASRDTQIPPQHF
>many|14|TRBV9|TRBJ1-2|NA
TGTGCCAGCAGCGGGAACAGAATTAACTATGGCTACACCTTC
CASSGNRINYGYTF
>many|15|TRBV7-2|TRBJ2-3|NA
TGTGCCAGCAGTCGACAGTATCCTAGCACAGATACGCAGTATTTT
CASSRQYPSTDTQYF
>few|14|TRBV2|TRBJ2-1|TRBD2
TGTGCCAGCAGCCTACCGACTAGCGGTAATGAGCAGTTCTTC
CASSLPTSGNEQFF
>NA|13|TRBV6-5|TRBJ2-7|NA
TGTGCCAGCAGTTACCAGGGGGGGAACGAGCAGTACTTC
CASSYQGGNEQYF
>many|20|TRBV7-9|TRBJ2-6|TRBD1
TGTGCCAGCAGCCCCACAGGACAGGGTATAGGGAATCCTGGGGCCAACGTCCTGACTTTC
CASSPTGQGIGNPGANVLTF
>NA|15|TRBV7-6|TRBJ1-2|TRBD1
TGTGCCAGCAGCCCTCTAGGGACAGGGGGCTATGGCTACACCTTC
CASSPLGTGGYGYTF
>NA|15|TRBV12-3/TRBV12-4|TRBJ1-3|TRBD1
TGTGCCAGCAGTTTCGACAGGGCAATCCAGAACACCATATATTTT
CASSFDRAIQNTIYF